This T cell receptor (beta chain) was found in a study of post-analysis software for immune sequencing data. Background on the study: In terms of disease course, relapsing-remitting, secondary progressive and progressive-relapsing multiple sclerosis were included. The study's findings and limits: Multiple sclerosis patients showed significantly lower normalized Chao1 diversity than controls did. F measure showed strong co-clustering of same-batch samples. Among roughly 5 TRBV segments more frequent in patients than controls were TRBV5-6, TRBV5-1 and TRBV20-1.

Of note for this clonotype: What it binds is unknown.

The CDR3 is 12 amino acids. The ends lost 11 bases at V and 7 bases at J; junction bases unmatched: 6. Unique molecular identifiers featured in each of the TCR beta cDNA libraries. Once roughly 0.9 to 11 million T cells were used, some 500,000 cDNA molecules resulted. TCRdb fed the PCR reads into MiXCR, producing one record per CDR3 protein. The sample shows approximately 660,000 distinct CDR3 sequences, roughly three fifths of them seen only once. The V call is TRBV12-3 or TRBV12-4, the J call TRBJ2-1; the match to TRBD1 covers 9 bases. The sample consisted of blood. The origin of this receptor is a girl aged 2 to 10 with multiple sclerosis. In DNA form, the CDR3 reads TGTGCCGTTACAGGGGGCGGGAATGAGCAGTTCTTC. This encodes CAVTGGGNEQFF.